What follows describes a single T cell receptor (beta chain). Its antigen target is currently unknown. No clone much larger than this one lies a single base away; base qualities are absent. From a lookup of the germline V gene, CDR1 and CDR2 are SGHDN and FVKESK. From its cysteine to its phenylalanine, the CDR3 spans 16 amino acids. Just the 48-base CDR3 DNA is kept, in frame starting at base 1. From V the trimming removes 2 bases and from J it removes 5 bases, while the gene matches leave 12 bases of the junction unaccounted for. Whole blood was collected in K2EDTA tubes by collaborating institutions according to the institutions' own protocols. For TCRbeta analysis, collaborators shipped samples in one of three forms: frozen whole blood, isolated PBMCs, or DNA extracted from either of those sample types. This entry is derived from a study of blood T cell repertoires in COVID-19 (dated by TCRdb to about 2020). In the study overall: Samples from collaborators originated in the United States, Italy and Spain and spanned both the acute and convalescent phases of COVID-19. The material from the prospective study consisted of cDNA or gDNA derived from T cells, B-cell-depleted T cells, or PBMCs. Deeply sampled blood TCRbeta repertoires from subjects exposed to, actively infected with, or recovered from COVID-19 were included in the dataset. A freely available public database, intended as a resource for researchers studying the immune response to SARS-CoV-2, is where the repertoires were released. Samples came from the ongoing ImmuneRACE study (first 160 participants) plus 1,254 subjects from 6 global collaborators. Nearly every sample came with metadata listing a de-identified subject ID, COVID-19 status, age in years and sex. Where available, HLA class I and class II types were obtained from metadata supplied by the sample provider rather than from assay-based typing. Broad study findings and their caveats: Clinical and demographic metadata were provided uncurated, with the amount varying by source and participant.

TCRbeta CDR3 regions were amplified from genomic DNA by means of the immunoSEQ Assay, a bias-controlled multiplex PCR. In the original analysis: The number of nucleated cells in each sample was estimated by amplification of reference gene primers within the assay. To quantify the absolute abundance of each unique TCRbeta CDR3 rearrangement, sequence reads were collapsed and filtered. Productive Simpson clonality was computed per sample as the square root of Simpson's diversity index over productive rearrangements. TCRdb took over this immuneACCESS table, retaining in-frame rearrangements with V and J assigned. Such tables are incomplete; in checked studies, under half of the missing clones stem from an unresolved V gene, and the remainder is unexplained. V, J and clone size are those of that table, while D and trimming were read from the DNA. The sample has 100,000 or so clones on record, approximately 86% of them singletons. The ten largest clones take up about 5.3% of the sample.

Sequencing input: peripheral blood. The rearrangement combines TRBV14 with TRBJ2-7; 7 nucleotides in the junction match TRBD1. The clonotype originates from a human donor in a cohort sampled during active COVID-19. CDR3 region: CASSQNRGTLRHEQYF. The sequence in DNA is TGTGCCAGCAGCCAAAACAGGGGTACCCTTCGTCACGAGCAGTACTTC.